A selection of T cell receptor beta chains follows, all from one sample in a study of T cells in Graves' hyperthyroidism and ophthalmopathy. TCRdb passed the multiplex PCR reads through MiXCR, listing each CDR3 protein once. Here the sample spans approximately 46,000 distinct CDR3 sequences, roughly 50% being singletons. Sequencing input: peripheral blood or thyroid tissue (not recorded which). These receptors all come from a woman aged 50 to 60 with Graves' hyperthyroidism. The CDR3 runs from the conserved cysteine through the conserved F or W. A D gene is named only where the DNA matches it firmly. Clone sizes are given selectively: once, few, many, or a class where the clone is expanded.

clone size	V gene	D gene	J gene	CDR3 DNA	CDR3 protein
many	TRBV19	.	TRBJ2-1	TGTGCCAGTAGTTTTACCTTTTACAATGAGCAGTTCTTC	CASSFTFYNEQFF
many	TRBV14	.	TRBJ2-7	TGTGCCAGCAGCCAAGGTTACCGGGACACCTACGAGCAGTACTTC	CASSQGYRDTYEQYF
many	TRBV6-2/TRBV6-3	TRBD1	TRBJ1-1	TGTGCCAGCAGTCTAGGAACCGGGACAGGGTTCACTGAAGCTTTCTTT	CASSLGTGTGFTEAFF
.	TRBV10-3	.	TRBJ1-2	TGTGCCATCAGGGCTAAAGGGACGGCCTTCTATGGCTACACCTTC	CAIRAKGTAFYGYTF
.	TRBV4-1	TRBD2	TRBJ2-6	TGCGCCAGCAGCCAAGAGCCGCCGGGACTAGCGGTGGCTGGGGCCAACGTCCTGACTTTC	CASSQEPPGLAVAGANVLTF
.	TRBV11-2	TRBD1	TRBJ2-5	TGTGCCAGCAGCTTATGGGACAGGACAGGGACAGAGACCCAGTACTTC	CASSLWDRTGTETQYF
.	TRBV6-6	TRBD2	TRBJ2-7	TGTGCCAGCAGTACCGGACTAGCGGGAGTGCGGGAGCAGTACTTC	CASSTGLAGVREQYF
many	TRBV5-5	TRBD1	TRBJ1-2	TGTGCCAGCAGCTTAGGGACAGGGGATCGGTACACCTTC	CASSLGTGDRYTF
.	TRBV20-1	.	TRBJ1-2	TGCAGTGCTAGGCACAGGGCAAACTATGGCTACACCTTC	CSARHRANYGYTF
many	TRBV27	.	TRBJ2-7	TGTGCCAGCAGTTTAGGAGGGGCAGGGGAGCAGTACTTC	CASSLGGAGEQYF
few	TRBV28	TRBD1	TRBJ2-7	TGTGCCAGCAGTCCCTCAGGGGGACAGTCCTACGAGCAGTACTTC	CASSPSGGQSYEQYF
.	TRBV29-1	.	TRBJ2-5	TGCAGCGTTAGAGGGGTTCAAGAGACCCAGTACTTC	CSVRGVQETQYF
once	TRBV5-1	TRBD1	TRBJ1-5	TGCGCCAGCAGGCCGGGACAGGGGGCAGGGTACGAGCATTTT	CASRPGQGAGYEHF
many	TRBV3-1	.	TRBJ1-1	TGTGCCAGCAGCCACCAGTATTCGCGTACTGAAGCTTTCTTT	CASSHQYSRTEAFF
many	TRBV10-3	.	TRBJ2-7	TGTGCCATCAGGGGGGACGGAGAAACCTACGAGCAGTACTTC	CAIRGDGETYEQYF
.	TRBV7-8	TRBD2	TRBJ2-7	TGTGCCAGCAGTTACTCGGGAGGGCCTCGGGAGCAGTACTTC	CASSYSGGPREQYF
.	TRBV6-5	TRBD2	TRBJ2-5	TGTGCCAGCAGTGCGACTAGCGGGAGCGAAGAGACCCAGTACTTC	CASSATSGSEETQYF
many	TRBV7-2	TRBD2	TRBJ2-3	TGTGCCAGCAGCAAAATAGCGGGAGGGACATATACGCAGTATTTT	CASSKIAGGTYTQYF
.	TRBV12-3/TRBV12-4	.	TRBJ2-7	TGTGCCAGCAGTTTAGGGGAGGAGTTCACAGGCTACGAGCAGTACTTC	CASSLGEEFTGYEQYF
medium-sized	TRBV28	TRBD2	TRBJ2-7	TGTGCCAGCAGTCCCAGACTAGCGGGAGAAGAGCAGTACTTC	CASSPRLAGEEQYF
.	TRBV2	TRBD1	TRBJ1-2	TGTGCCAGCATGGGGGACAGGGGGGCCAATAACTATGGCTACACCTTC	CASMGDRGANNYGYTF
.	TRBV7-9	.	TRBJ1-3	.	CASSASGSTGELFFGDTIYF
many	TRBV27	TRBD2	TRBJ2-2	TGTGCCAGCAGTTTAACAGCGGGAGTATCCGGGGAGCTGTTTTTT	CASSLTAGVSGELFF
.	TRBV19	TRBD1	TRBJ1-5	TGTGCCAGTACCAGAGGAGGGGACAGGGCTAATCAGCCCCAGCATTTT	CASTRGGDRANQPQHF
.	TRBV20-1	TRBD2	TRBJ2-7	TGCAGTGCCCCCGGTGGACTAGCGGGAATCTACGAGCAGTACTTC	CSAPGGLAGIYEQYF
many	TRBV19	TRBD1	TRBJ1-5	TGTGCCAGTAGTATACCTGGGACAGGGGGCGGTTCGCAGCCCCAGCATTTT	CASSIPGTGGGSQPQHF
many	TRBV28	.	TRBJ1-1	TGTGCCAGCAGCCTTCCAGTGGCCACTGAAGCTTTCTTT	CASSLPVATEAFF
.	TRBV7-6	.	TRBJ1-1	.	CASSAGPNYEQYFGPGTEAFF
.	TRBV11-1	.	TRBJ2-6	TGTGCCAGCAGCTCCTCCGGGGCTAGCTATGGGGCCAACGTCCTGACTTTC	CASSSSGASYGANVLTF
.	TRBV2	TRBD1	TRBJ1-1	TGTGCCAGCAGTGATTGGGCAGGGGGAGCTGAAGCTTTCTTT	CASSDWAGGAEAFF
many	TRBV19	TRBD1	TRBJ1-1	TGTGCCAGTAGAATCTATGGAGGGGGCGACACTGAAGCTTTCTTT	CASRIYGGGDTEAFF
.	TRBV20-1	.	TRBJ1-4	TGCAGTGCTAGAAACGAGACGAGCAATAATGAAAAACTGTTTTTT	CSARNETSNNEKLFF
many	TRBV12-3/TRBV12-4	TRBD2	TRBJ2-7	TGTGCCAGCGGCCCGGGGCTAGCGGGGGGCGAGCAGTACTTC	CASGPGLAGGEQYF
.	TRBV7-2	TRBD1	TRBJ2-7	TGTGCCAGCAGCTTAGCAGGGACAGGGTTGGACGAGCAGTACTTC	CASSLAGTGLDEQYF
many	TRBV2	TRBD2	TRBJ2-7	TGTGCCAGCAGTCTCGGACTAGCGGGAGGATCCTTCTCCTACGAGCAGTACTTC	CASSLGLAGGSFSYEQYF
many	TRBV5-6	TRBD2	TRBJ2-7	TGTGCCAGCAGCAGCGGACTAGCGGCGTACGAGCAGTACTTC	CASSSGLAAYEQYF
many	TRBV6-1	.	TRBJ1-5	TGTGCCAGCAGTGAAGTTTTAACCAATCAGCCCCAGCATTTT	CASSEVLTNQPQHF
medium-sized	TRBV28	.	TRBJ2-2	TGTGCCAGCAGTTTGAGGGGTACCGGGGAGCTGTTTTTT	CASSLRGTGELFF
many	TRBV29-1	TRBD1	TRBJ2-7	TGCAGCGTCAAAGGGGGACAGGGGCGTTACGAGCAGTACTTC	CSVKGGQGRYEQYF
.	TRBV20-1	.	TRBJ2-7	TGCAGTGCCGCGGGACTTACTCTATACGAGCAGTACTTC	CSAAGLTLYEQYF
.	TRBV5-6	.	TRBJ1-5	TGTGCCAGCAGCTTGTTTAATGGGGGACGGGAGACCCAGCATTTT	CASSLFNGGRETQHF
few	TRBV11-1	.	TRBJ1-1	TGTGCCAGCAGCTTAGGAGAGCTTTCGAACGTTGAAGCTTTCTTT	CASSLGELSNVEAFF
many	TRBV28	TRBD2	TRBJ2-7	TGTGCCAGCGCTAGCGGGACGTACGAGCAGTACTTC	CASASGTYEQYF
.	TRBV7-3	.	TRBJ1-1	TGTGCCAGCAGTCGGATGGGGGGGGTGGGCACTGAAGCTTTCTTT	CASSRMGGVGTEAFF
many	TRBV10-3	TRBD1	TRBJ1-6	TGTGCCATCAGGGCCGCAGGGGGCGACTATAATTCACCCCTCCACTTT	CAIRAAGGDYNSPLHF
many	TRBV5-5	.	TRBJ2-7	TGTGCCAGCGGCAGAATGACAGGGGGAGCGGGGGGCGAGCAGTACTTC	CASGRMTGGAGGEQYF
.	TRBV7-9	TRBD1	TRBJ1-1	TGTGCCAGCAGCCTTGGACAGGGGAACACTGAAGCTTTCTTT	CASSLGQGNTEAFF
many	TRBV28	TRBD2	TRBJ2-7	TGTGCCAGCAGTTTCTTAGCGGGAGTGTACGAGCAGTACTTC	CASSFLAGVYEQYF
.	TRBV24-1	.	TRBJ2-2	TGTGCCACCGGTGATCGGGACTTTAGCCACGGGGAGCTGTTTTTT	CATGDRDFSHGELFF
.	TRBV7-8	TRBD2	TRBJ2-2	TGTGCCAGCAGCAGGGGACTATGGGAGCTGTTTTTT	CASSRGLWELFF
.	TRBV5-1	.	TRBJ2-1	TGCGCCAGCTACGGATACAATGAGCAGTTCTTC	CASYGYNEQFF
.	TRBV20-1	TRBD2	TRBJ2-5	TGCAGTGCTAGAGGGGTACTAGCGGGTCGAGTAGGAGAGACCCAGTACTTC	CSARGVLAGRVGETQYF
many	TRBV28	.	TRBJ1-6	TGTGCCAGCAGTTCCCGACAAAATTCACCCCTCCACTTT	CASSSRQNSPLHF
.	TRBV7-2	.	TRBJ2-7	TGTGCCAGCAGCCCACAAGGGAGCCCTAATTACGAGCAGTACTTC	CASSPQGSPNYEQYF
many	TRBV7-3	.	TRBJ1-1	TGTGCCAGCAGCGATCCAGGGCGGACTGAAGCTTTCTTT	CASSDPGRTEAFF
.	TRBV7-9	.	TRBJ1-1	TGTGCCAGCAGCAAGCGGGGGGTGGGCACTGAAGCTTTCTTT	CASSKRGVGTEAFF
many	TRBV29-1	.	TRBJ2-2	TGCAGCGTTGAAGTCTGGGCCGGGGAGCTGTTTTTT	CSVEVWAGELFF
.	TRBV15	.	TRBJ2-5	TGTGCCACCAGCAGAGAGCAAGGGAACAATCAGCCCCAGTACTTC	CATSREQGNNQPQYF
.	TRBV7-9	.	TRBJ2-7	TGTGCCAGCTCAGTCGCCGGGCCAAACTACGAGCAGTACTTC	CASSVAGPNYEQYF